This T cell receptor (beta chain) originates from a study of cytomegalovirus exposure and HLA in healthy donors. PCR amplification relied on 60 Vbeta primers (plus 13 Jbeta primers). This table comes from immunoSEQ multiplex PCR, and its TCRdb copy is limited to in-frame clones, with some not included. The table includes roughly 97,000 clones, roughly 73% detected once. This clone was observed a single time. V was cut by 5 bases and J by 0 bases, with 11 bases left in between. Germline V gene sequence: CDR1 LNHDA, CDR2 SQIVND (reference sequence). This CDR3 has 15 amino acids. This sequence was found in a man aged 35 to 55 in good health and CMV-seronegative. The chain uses TRBV19 and TRBJ1-5; tentatively, D is TRBD1 (5 bases). Sequencing was performed on PBMCs. The CDR3 sequence is CASSRQLYSNQPQHF. DNA of the CDR3: TGTGCCAGTAGTCGACAGCTGTATAGCAATCAGCCCCAGCATTTT. Combining the CDR3 with reference TRBV19 and TRBJ1-5 gives the whole variable domain DGGITQSPKYLFRKEGQNVTLSCEQNLNHDAMYWYRQDPGQGLRLIYYSQIVNDFQKGDIAEGYSVSREKKESFPLTVTSAQKNPTAFYLCASSRQLYSNQPQHFGDGTRLSIL.